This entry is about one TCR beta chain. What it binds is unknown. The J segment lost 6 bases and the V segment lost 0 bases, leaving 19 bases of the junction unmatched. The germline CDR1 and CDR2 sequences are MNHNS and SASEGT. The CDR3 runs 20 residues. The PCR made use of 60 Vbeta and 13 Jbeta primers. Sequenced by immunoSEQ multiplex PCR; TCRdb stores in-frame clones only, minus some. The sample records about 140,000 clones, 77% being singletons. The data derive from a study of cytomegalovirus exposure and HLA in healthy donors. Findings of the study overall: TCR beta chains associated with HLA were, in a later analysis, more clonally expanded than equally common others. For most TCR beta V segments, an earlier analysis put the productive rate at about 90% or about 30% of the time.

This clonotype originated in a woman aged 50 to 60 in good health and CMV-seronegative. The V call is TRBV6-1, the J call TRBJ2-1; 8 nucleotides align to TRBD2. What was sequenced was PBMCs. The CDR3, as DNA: TGTGCCAGCAGTGAAGCCCCTTCCCCACTAGCGGACCCTTTTGTCAATGAGCAGTTCTTC. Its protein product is CASSEAPSPLADPFVNEQFF.